The sequence of this T cell receptor (beta chain) was determined in a study of shared clonotypes between healthy human individuals (dated by TCRdb to between 2020 and 2021). Turning to the overall study: A few men and two women, aged 18 to 49 years, made up the cohort. To increase sequencing depth and limit assay-specific biases, TCR repertoire library preparation and sequencing were carried out by different laboratories using diverse techniques. Per donor, leukapheresis produced somewhere between about 0.9 and 9.5 billion PBMCs. Blood TCR repertoires of a handful of healthy adults were deeply sequenced to estimate repertoire size and the extent of clonotype sharing between individuals. For each donor, three plates each were used for CD4 naive and CD4 memory, two plates were used for CD8 naive, and one plate was used for CD8 memory. Broad study findings and their caveats: Sampling was restricted to blood, and TCR repertoires in tissue are likely to differ from TCR repertoires in blood. Compared with non-shared clonotypes, the clonotypes found in all four sorted-subset donors had higher generation probabilities. Rarefaction of sorted-subset datasets indicated incomplete sequencing despite the large sequencing depth. Naive subsets generally had larger estimated clonotype richness than memory subsets. Sharing across a handful of donors was observed for about 5% of naive CD4, under 4% of naive CD8, about 2.3% of memory CD4, and approximately 0.41% of memory CD8 clonotypes. Because the study included only a small number of donors, the genetic and exposure-history diversity represented was limited. Pairwise subsampling indicated that sequencing depth was expected to affect the degree of clonotype sharing among donors.

Using the deep immunoSEQ assay, TCR CDR3 regions were amplified from genomic DNA by multiplex PCR. Extracted genomic DNA from each cell subset was spread evenly across all wells of several immunoSEQ 96-well plates, with each plate serving as a replicate. For sorted subsets, around 0.2 ug of genomic DNA, equivalent to 25,000 to 35,000 T cell genomes, went into each replicate PCR. The purified libraries were quantified using a Qubit 3.0 fluorometer, sized with a Bioanalyzer 2100, and then quantified again using the KAPA Library Quantification kit. A separate single-read 150-cycle Illumina NextSeq 550 flow cell was used to sequence each immunoSEQ 96-well plate. Processing in the source paper ran as follows. Because the immunoSEQ output included only junctional sequences and no quality scores, the filtering could not be the same as the filtering used for full-length reads. Sequences were annotated with PyIR, a Python wrapper for IgBLAST v1.9, using IMGT germline references to assign V/J genes and CDR3. Reads were removed for weak V/J assignments (E-value above 1e-6), missing CDR3, stop codons, out-of-frame junctions, or ambiguous translated residues. V3J clonotypes were defined as sequences sharing the same inferred V gene, J gene, and CDR3 amino acid sequence. Percentage overlap between repertoires was calculated by dividing the number of shared unique clonotypes by the size of the smaller repertoire. Repertoire richness was assessed with RTK rarefaction, the Chao1 estimator, and Recon v2.1 estimates of unobserved clonotypes. OLGA was used to compute generation probabilities for all TCRbeta clonotypes that the gDNA method yielded from a few donors. The immuneACCESS repertoire file appears here via TCRdb, limited to in-frame rearrangements. These files lack a portion of the clones; in checked studies, under half of the deficit traces to unresolved V genes, and the cause of the others is not known. That table gives V, J and clone size, and the DNA gave D and trimming. Across this sample there are 1.5 million to 2.5 million clones, with approximately 94% seen only once. Together, the top ten hold around 1% of the sample.

In the germline V gene (reference sequence), CDR1 corresponds to MNHNY and CDR2 to SVGAGI. The germline V end is reduced by 2 bases and the J end by 1 base; junction bases left unmatched: 3. The CDR3 has 16 amino acids, counting the end cysteine and phenylalanine. This entry keeps only the CDR3 DNA: 48 bases, framed from base 1. CD8 naive samples were obtained by positive selection for CCR7 among CD45RO-negative cells, yielding a CD45RA+CCR7+ population from which TemRA cells were excluded. Donors were healthy HIV-negative adults with no recently reported acute infections or vaccinations. Only Caucasian adults living in Nashville, Tennessee, USA were represented among the donors. Blood was collected by leukapheresis, and PBMCs were isolated by Ficoll-Histopaque density gradient centrifugation and then cryopreserved in liquid nitrogen vapor phase. Analytical flow cytometry was used to check the purity and quantity of each magnetically sorted T cell population. Genomic DNA was isolated from every sorted fraction and measured by UV absorbance on a Nanodrop 2000c.

Concerning this clone: It lacks a known antigen. Per-base quality was not reported, and no clone a single base away is much larger than it.

The chain is assembled from TRBV6-6 and TRBJ1-4, with TRBD1 matching 8 junction bases. The sequenced material came from naive CD8+ T cells sorted from blood. Sample cell subset or site, as interpreted from the label and publication: CD45RA+CCR7+. The TCR sequence derives from a man aged 18 to 35 in good health. The DNA is TGTGCCAGCAGTTACGCGGACAGGGAAACTAATGAAAAACTGTTTTTT. Its protein product is CASSYADRETNEKLFF.